Reported below is one T cell receptor beta chain. As yet, its antigen is unknown. Germline CDR1 and CDR2: DFQATT and SNEGSKA (reference sequence). CDR3 length: 16 amino acids. This sample is drawn from a study of monozygotic twins with inflammatory bowel disease. General study results and limits: Background noise in patient repertoires may stem from differing immunosuppressive treatments. Support was absent for any single strong signal or clonotype linked to IBD.

Total RNA, at roughly 3.5 ug, went into every TCR library. TCRdb re-called the 5' RACE reads and catalogs CDR3 proteins one per entry, DNA excluded. The sample has hundreds of thousands of distinct CDR3 sequences. This TCR came from a human donor with ulcerative colitis or Crohn's disease, or a healthy co-twin of an affected twin (not recorded which). The chain joins TRBV20-1 to TRBJ2-7. What was sequenced was blood. The CDR3 loop reads CSARDTILSSSYEQYF.